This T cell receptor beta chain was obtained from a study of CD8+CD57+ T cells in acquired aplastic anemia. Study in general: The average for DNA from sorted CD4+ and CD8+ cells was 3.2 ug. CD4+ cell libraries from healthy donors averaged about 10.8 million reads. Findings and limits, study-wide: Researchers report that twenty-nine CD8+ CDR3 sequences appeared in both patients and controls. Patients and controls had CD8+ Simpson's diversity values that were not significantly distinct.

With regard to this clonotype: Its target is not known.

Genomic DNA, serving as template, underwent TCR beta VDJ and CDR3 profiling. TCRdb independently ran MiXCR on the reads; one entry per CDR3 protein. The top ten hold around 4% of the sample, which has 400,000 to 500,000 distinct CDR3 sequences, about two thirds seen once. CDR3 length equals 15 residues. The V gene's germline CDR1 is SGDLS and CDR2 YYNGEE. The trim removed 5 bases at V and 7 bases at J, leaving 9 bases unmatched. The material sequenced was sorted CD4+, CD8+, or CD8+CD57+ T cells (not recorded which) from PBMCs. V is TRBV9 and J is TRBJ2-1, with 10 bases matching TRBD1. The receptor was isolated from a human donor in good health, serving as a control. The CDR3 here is CASSVRGTGDNEQFF. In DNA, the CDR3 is TGTGCCAGCAGTGTACGGGGGACAGGGGATAATGAGCAGTTCTTC.